This T cell receptor beta chain derives from a study of blood T cell repertoires in COVID-19. Study-level information: Nucleic acid was either cDNA or gDNA, and it came from T cells, B-cell-depleted T cells, or PBMCs.

Repertoires were generated with immunoSEQ multiplex PCR, while TCRdb's copy carries only in-frame clones and drops some. The sample includes roughly 140,000 clones, roughly 86% seen only once; the top ten take about 10%. This clonotype was sampled from a man aged 45-65 years with active or convalescent COVID-19. The material sequenced was peripheral blood.

CDR3 amino acids: CASSQDRQGGQETQYF. CDR3 nucleotides: TGTGCCAGCAGCCAAGACAGACAGGGAGGTCAAGAGACCCAGTACTTC. The chain employs TRBV4-2 and TRBJ2-5; a weak D match, TRBD1 (7 bases). Germline CDR1 is LGHNA and CDR2 is YNFKEQ. The V end lost 0 bases, the J end lost 2 bases, and 13 bases lay between the germline ends. CDR3 length: 16 residues.